Presented here are 25 T cell receptor beta chains from one specimen sequenced in a study of blood T cell repertoires in COVID-19. Sequencing was performed with immunoSEQ multiplex PCR; in TCRdb, only in-frame clones are kept and a portion is missing. Of 80,000 to 90,000 clones listed, about 83% were seen once; the top ten hold approximately 14%. Sequencing was done on a sample of peripheral blood. The receptors come from an older woman with acute or convalescent COVID-19.

This rearrangement joins TRBV9 to TRBJ2-3; TRBD2 is a possible D gene (5 bases). Trimming cost V 10 bases and J 4 bases, with 19 bases left between them. Germline CDR1 reads SGDLS; CDR2 reads YYNGEE. This CDR3 comprises 14 residues. The CDR3 DNA reads TGTGCCTCCTCATGGAGTAGGGAGCCAGATACGCAGTATTTT. It codes for CASSWSREPDTQYF.

This chain links TRBV28 with TRBJ2-1, with TRBD2 identical over 10 bases. The germline V gene encodes CDR1 MDHEN and CDR2 SYDVKM. The CDR3 consists of 13 residues. With V trimmed by 8 bases and J by 8 bases, 6 bases remained unmatched. The CDR3: CASSSGRSDEQFF. The DNA of the CDR3 is TGTGCCAGCTCTAGCGGGAGATCGGATGAGCAGTTCTTC.

This clone appeared a single time. This chain connects TRBV6-1 to TRBJ2-1, with 10 bases that match TRBD2. The CDR3 totals 16 residues. With V trimmed by 3 bases and J by 2 bases, 4 bases remained unmatched. Germline V CDR1 and CDR2: MNHNS, SASEGT. The CDR3 bases are TGTGCCAGCAGTGATCGGACTAGCGGAACCTACAATGAGCAGTTCTTC. Residues: CASSDRTSGTYNEQFF.

The sample holds many counts of this clone. The V and J genes are TRBV11-1 and TRBJ2-2; D is possibly TRBD2 (6 bases). The CDR3 spans 14 residues. Trimming took off 7 bases at V and 7 bases at J, with 16 bases between the two ends. The germline V gene encodes CDR1 SGHAT and CDR2 FQDESV (reference sequence). The CDR3, as DNA: TGTGCCAGCAACATCGGGACTCGATACGGGGAGCTGTTTTTT. Translated: CASNIGTRYGELFF.

With regard to this clone: An end of the junction does not agree with germline; a read error may underlie this. The rearrangement uses TRBV6-5 and TRBJ1-6; D might be TRBD1 (6 bases). The germline gives CDR1 MNHEY, CDR2 SVGAGI. CDR3 length equals 15 residues. The CDR3 region has the DNA TGTGCCAGCAGTTTAGCAGGGGCCGATAAGTCACCCCTCCACTTT. Translation gives CASSLAGADKSPLHF.

This rearrangement joins TRBV27 to TRBJ1-2; 9 bases agree with TRBD1. Germline trimming cut 2 bases from V and 3 bases from J; bases unmatched to any gene: 7. Germline V gives CDR1 MNHEY, CDR2 SMNVEV (reference sequence). The CDR3 has 16 residues. The CDR3 DNA reads as TGTGCCAGCAGTTTAGGGATCCGGACAGGGGACTATGGCTACACCTTC. Residues: CASSLGIRTGDYGYTF.

The rearrangement uses TRBV5-1 and TRBJ2-3; 8 bases match TRBD1. CDR3 length equals 14 residues. The germline V gene has CDR1 SGHRS and CDR2 YFSETQ. The V gene end was trimmed by 3 bases and the J gene end by 4 bases; junction bases not matched to a gene: 4. CDR3 protein: CASSSEQGADTQYF. The CDR3 nucleotides read TGCGCCAGCAGCTCTGAACAGGGGGCAGATACGCAGTATTTT.

The J gene is TRBJ2-2, the V gene TRBV28, with TRBD2 matching 7 bases. Germline loops: CDR1 MDHEN, CDR2 SYDVKM. J was trimmed by 3 bases and V by 3 bases; bases with no gene match: 7. The CDR3 totals 16 residues. The CDR3 loop reads CASSLGGSAHTGELFF. The CDR3 DNA reads TGTGCCAGCAGTTTGGGAGGGAGCGCCCACACCGGGGAGCTGTTTTTT.

This clone was counted only a few times. The chain employs TRBV28 and TRBJ1-2; D remains unclear. The germline CDR1 and CDR2 sequences are MDHEN and SYDVKM. Trimming stripped 6 bases from V and 5 bases from J, with 10 bases between. This CDR3 has 12 amino acids. CDR3 nucleotide sequence: TGTGCCAGCAGCCGAAACAAGTATGGCTACACCTTC. Amino acids: CASSRNKYGYTF.

Only a few counts were recorded for this clone. The CDR3 loop reads CASSLEQNTGELFF. DNA for the CDR3: TGCGCCAGCAGCTTGGAACAGAACACCGGGGAGCTGTTTTTT. This sequence joins TRBV5-1 and TRBJ2-2; D uncertain. The V gene's germline CDR1 is SGHRS and CDR2 YFSETQ. Trimming took off 0 bases at V and 1 base at J, with 4 bases between the two ends. This CDR3 is built from 14 residues.

The chain couples TRBV5-4 to TRBJ2-7, with D possibly matching TRBD1 (6 bases). Germline loops: CDR1 SGHNT, CDR2 YYREEE (reference sequence). The CDR3 totals 17 residues. V was trimmed by 4 bases and J by 0 bases, leaving 20 bases between them. In nucleotides, the CDR3 is TGTGCCAGCAGCCCTGGGGGCCTCGGGTCTCACTCCTACGAGCAGTACGTC. Protein product: CASSPGGLGSHSYEQYV.

The gene calls are TRBV18 and TRBJ2-7; possibly TRBD1 for D (5 bases). The germline V gene has CDR1 KGHSH and CDR2 LQKENI. This CDR3 is built from 12 residues. V lost 4 bases and J lost 3, with 7 bases in between. The CDR3 nucleotides read TGTGCCAGCTCACTAAGGGGCTACGAGCAGTACGTC. This encodes CASSLRGYEQYV.

The chain employs TRBV7-6 and TRBJ2-5; TRBD2 aligns across 10 bases. Germline V gene data show CDR1 as SGHVS and CDR2 as FNYEAQ. V shed 6 bases and J 1 base; nucleotides not matched to a gene: 8. The CDR3 loop spans 16 amino acids. CDR3 bases: TGTGCCAGCAGGCTAGCTAGCGGGGGTTCCCAAGAGACCCAGTACTTC. Its translation: CASRLASGGSQETQYF.

The chain uses TRBV7-8 and TRBJ2-1, with 10 bases identical to TRBD2. V shed 1 base, J shed 7 bases, and the junction held 4 bases outside the gene matches. The CDR3 length is 15 residues. Germline loops: CDR1 SGHVS, CDR2 FQNEAQ. The chain's CDR3 is CASSLVGSGRNEQFF. The CDR3 DNA reads TGTGCCAGCAGCTTAGTGGGTAGCGGGAGGAATGAGCAGTTCTTC.

CDR3 amino acids: CASSVDPQGNTIYF. CDR3 DNA sequence: TGTGCCAGCAGCGTTGATCCACAGGGGAACACCATATATTTT. The chain joins TRBV9 to TRBJ1-3; 7 bases align to TRBD1. CDR3 length: 14 amino acids. Unmatched junction bases numbered 6, after V lost 2 bases and J lost 7 bases. Per the germline V gene, CDR1 is SGDLS and CDR2 is YYNGEE.

The CDR3 nucleotides are TGTGCCAGCAGTTACTCCCGGGAGACCCAGTACTTC. Its protein is CASSYSRETQYF. The rearrangement uses TRBV6-5 and TRBJ2-5; D not certain. The CDR3 consists of 12 residues. Germline-derived CDR1 and CDR2 are MNHEY and SVGAGI. The V end lost 0 bases, the J end lost 5 bases, and 4 bases lay between the germline ends.

The chain couples TRBV4-3 to TRBJ1-2; unclear D gene. This CDR3 is 14 amino acids long. Germline CDR1 reads LGHNA; CDR2 reads YSLEER. V lost 0 bases and J 7 bases, leaving 12 bases between the germline ends. The CDR3 loop is CASSQDQEFGGYTF. In DNA, the CDR3 is TGCGCCAGCAGCCAAGACCAAGAATTCGGTGGCTACACCTTC.

V gene TRBV30 combines with J gene TRBJ1-3; 7 bases map to TRBD1. The germline gives CDR1 GTSNPN, CDR2 SVGIG (reference sequence). There are 12 residues in the CDR3. Trimming took 8 bases from V and 4 from J; bases not matched to a gene: 5. In nucleotides, the CDR3 is TGTGCCAGACAGGGACTGGGAAACACCATATATTTT. Its protein is CARQGLGNTIYF.

The chain uses TRBV7-8 and TRBJ1-6; possible D gene TRBD1, 5 bases. Trimming shortened V by 4 bases and J by 0 bases, and 16 bases separated the two germline ends. In germline, CDR1 is SGHVS, CDR2 FQNEAQ. This CDR3 has 18 residues. Here the CDR3 DNA reads TGTGCCAGCAGCTCGGGACTCCCCGGCCGCTCCTATAATTCACCCCTCCACTTT. Residues: CASSSGLPGRSYNSPLHF. The full variable domain, rest sourced from reference TRBV7-8 and TRBJ1-6, is GAGVSQSPRYKVAKRGQDVALRCDPISGHVSLFWYQQALGQGPEFLTYFQNEAQLDKSGLPSDRFFAERPEGSVSTLKIQRTQQEDSAVYLCASSSGLPGRSYNSPLHFGNGTRLTVT.

This clone was seen only a few times. V gene TRBV5-1 combines with J gene TRBJ1-2; 10 nucleotides line up with TRBD1. Germline V gene data show CDR1 as SGHRS and CDR2 as YFSETQ. V dropped 4 bases and J dropped 0; count of bases not matched to a gene: 3. The CDR3 consists of 15 residues. CDR3 protein: CASSQDRGSNYGYTF. The CDR3 bases are TGCGCCAGCAGCCAGGACAGGGGGTCTAACTATGGCTACACCTTC.

The chain uses TRBV27 and TRBJ2-1; 11 nucleotides match TRBD2. Germline trimming cut 2 bases from V and 6 bases from J; bases unmatched to any gene: 24. Germline V gene lookup returns CDR1 MNHEY and CDR2 SMNVEV (reference sequence). CDR3 length equals 22 residues. CDR3 sequence reads: CASSLSPPIAGGPVGSGNEQFF. CDR3 sequence (DNA): TGTGCCAGCAGTTTAAGCCCTCCTATAGCGGGAGGGCCAGTTGGGTCAGGCAATGAGCAGTTCTTC.

The chain couples TRBV19 to TRBJ1-3; 9 positions agree with TRBD1. J gave up 1 base and V 8 bases, and 6 bases lay outside the gene matches. The CDR3 extends over 15 amino acids. In germline, CDR1 is LNHDA, CDR2 SQIVND (reference sequence). The CDR3 loop is CASWDRDISGNTIYF. In DNA form, the CDR3 reads TGTGCCAGTTGGGACAGGGACATTTCTGGAAACACCATATATTTT.

The CDR3 DNA reads TGTGCCAGTAGTATAATAGGCCTAGCGGGAGGCAATGAGCAGTTCTTC. As protein: CASSIIGLAGGNEQFF. V is TRBV19 and J is TRBJ2-1, with 11 bases matching TRBD2. The CDR3 contains 16 residues. Germline V gives CDR1 LNHDA, CDR2 SQIVND (reference sequence). Unmatched junction bases numbered 6, after V lost 2 bases and J lost 6 bases.

The chain carries TRBV6-5 and TRBJ1-4; D is uncertain. The germline V gene has CDR1 MNHEY and CDR2 SVGAGI. V lost 11 bases to trimming and J lost 8 bases, with 24 bases between them. This CDR3 comprises 15 residues. The CDR3 coding sequence is TGTGCCTGCGCACCCGCCGGAGCCCCCAGCGAAAAACTGTTTTTT. This translates into CACAPAGAPSEKLFF.

The chain links TRBV30 to TRBJ1-5; 7 positions match TRBD1. From germline, CDR1 is GTSNPN and CDR2 SVGIG (reference sequence). The CDR3 has 14 amino acids. V was clipped by 5 bases and J by 6 bases; unmatched bases: 10. The CDR3 sequence is CAWSREGGLQPQHF. Written as DNA, the CDR3 is TGTGCCTGGTCACGGGAAGGGGGCCTTCAGCCCCAGCATTTT.